The 24 T cell receptor beta chains listed next were all sequenced from one sample in a study of blood T cell repertoires in COVID-19. Assay: immunoSEQ multiplex PCR; the TCRdb copy retains only in-frame clones and omits some. The sample contains about 320,000 clones, approximately 88% of which appear only once. Sequencing was performed on PBMCs or T cells enriched from blood (not recorded which). These receptor sequences come from a man in his fifties or sixties who had recovered from COVID-19.

A single count supports this clone. Other nucleotide sequences from this sample produce the same CDR3. The chain couples TRBV6-5 to TRBJ2-7; no firm D call. V was cut by 5 bases and J by 3 bases, with 8 bases left in between. Per the germline V gene, CDR1 is MNHEY and CDR2 is SVGAGI. The CDR3 totals 12 residues. Here the CDR3 reads CASSPNSYEQYF. The CDR3 nucleotides read TGTGCCAGCAGTCCGAATAGCTACGAGCAGTACTTC.

This chain uses TRBV24-1 with TRBJ2-3, with D possibly TRBD2 on 5 matching bases. Trimming removed 7 bases from V and 0 bases from J, with 16 bases in between. The germline V gene encodes CDR1 KGHDR and CDR2 SFDVKD. The CDR3 totals 16 residues. CDR3 in DNA: TGTGCCACCAGAGGCTTTGGGCGGGCTAGCACAGATACGCAGTATTTT. As protein: CATRGFGRASTDTQYF.

This clone was observed once. The J gene is TRBJ1-5, the V gene TRBV24-1; no definite D call. Germline values: CDR1 KGHDR, CDR2 SFDVKD. V shed 3 bases and J shed 2 bases, with 10 bases lying between them. The CDR3 consists of 15 residues. The CDR3 nucleotides are TGTGCCACCAGTGATAGGAGGGCGGGCAATCAGCCCCAGCATTTT. Amino acid sequence: CATSDRRAGNQPQHF.

The chain recombines TRBV5-8 with TRBJ2-5; D ambiguous. CDR1 and CDR2 (germline): SGHTS, YDEGEE. The CDR3 covers 11 residues. V was trimmed by 6 bases and J by 5 bases, leaving 8 bases between them. In nucleotides, the CDR3 is TGTGCCAGCATTCGGTTTGAGACCCAGTACTTC. Translation: CASIRFETQYF.

CDR3 amino acids: CSVVARNTGELFF. DNA for the CDR3: TGCAGCGTTGTAGCGAGGAACACCGGGGAGCTGTTTTTT. This chain connects TRBV29-1 to TRBJ2-2, with D possibly matching TRBD2 (5 bases). Germline values: CDR1 SQVTM, CDR2 ANQGSEA. V was shortened by 4 bases and J by 1 base, with 7 bases between the two germline ends. This CDR3 has 13 residues.

The rearrangement uses TRBV24-1 and TRBJ2-1; no reliable D call. The CDR3 is 13 amino acids. V lost 1 base to trimming and J lost 7 bases, with 7 bases between them. The germline V gene encodes CDR1 KGHDR and CDR2 SFDVKD. The CDR3 DNA sequence: TGTGCCACCAGTGATTTACGGCGGAATGAGCAGTTCTTC. Its protein is CATSDLRRNEQFF.

The CDR3 bases are TGTGCCAGTAGTATTATGGAAGGCGGGCGAACTAATGAAAAACTGTTTTTT. Protein: CASSIMEGGRTNEKLFF. The chain employs TRBV19 and TRBJ1-4; no firm D call. The CDR3 runs to 17 residues. Trimming took 3 bases from V and 1 from J, leaving 15 bases between them. Per the germline V gene, CDR1 is LNHDA and CDR2 is SQIVND (reference sequence).

The chain recombines TRBV5-6 with TRBJ2-5; D unclear. CDR1 is SGHDT, CDR2 YYEEEE, per germline. The CDR3 has 14 amino acids. V lost 0 bases to trimming and J lost 2 bases, with 8 bases between them. This CDR3 is CASSLVQTQETQYF. DNA of the CDR3: TGTGCCAGCAGCTTGGTCCAGACACAAGAGACCCAGTACTTC.

The J gene is TRBJ2-7, the V gene TRBV7-2; D remains unclear. CDR3 length: 14 residues. Trimming removed 5 bases at V and 0 bases at J, with 11 bases between. Germline loops: CDR1 SGHTA, CDR2 FQGNSA. The CDR3 loop reads CASSQNSYSYEQYF. CDR3 DNA: TGTGCCAGCAGCCAAAACAGTTACTCCTACGAGCAGTACTTC.

The chain recombines TRBV5-1 with TRBJ2-7; 7 nucleotides match TRBD1. The CDR3 has 15 residues. Germline V gene lookup returns CDR1 SGHRS and CDR2 YFSETQ. V dropped 4 bases and J dropped 0; count of bases not matched to a gene: 7. CDR3 amino acids: CASSPGQDLSYEQYF. The CDR3 nucleotides are TGCGCCAGCAGCCCCGGACAGGACCTCTCCTACGAGCAGTACTTC.

The CDR3 reads CASSRSDSRGTQYF. CDR3 in DNA: TGTGCCAGCAGCCGGTCGGACTCCAGGGGTACGCAGTATTTT. This chain joins TRBV11-2 and TRBJ2-3; possibly TRBD1 for D (6 bases). CDR1 is SGHAT and CDR2 is FQNNGV in the germline V gene. The CDR3 has 14 amino acids. V was cut by 5 bases and J by 8 bases, with 17 bases left in between.

The chain links TRBV2 to TRBJ2-1, with D tentatively TRBD2 (5 bases). Germline loops: CDR1 SNHLY, CDR2 FYNNEI. The CDR3 has 15 residues. Trimming removed 6 bases at V and 2 bases at J, with 14 bases between. The CDR3 nucleotides read TGTGCCAGCAGGGACTCTGAAAGGGCCTACAATGAGCAGTTCTTC. Encoded protein: CASRDSERAYNEQFF.

This sequence joins TRBV28 and TRBJ2-1, with TRBD2 identical over 7 bases. V dropped 2 bases and J dropped 7; count of bases not matched to a gene: 5. Germline V gene lookup returns CDR1 MDHEN and CDR2 SYDVKM. The CDR3 sequence is 14 residues long. The CDR3 loop is CASSLTLAVNEQFF. In nucleotides, the CDR3 is TGTGCCAGCAGTTTAACCCTAGCGGTGAATGAGCAGTTCTTC.

This chain uses TRBV7-2 with TRBJ1-2; D is ambiguous. CDR3 length: 14 amino acids. Trimming stripped 2 bases from V and 1 base from J, with 8 bases between. Germline lookup yields CDR1 SGHTA and CDR2 FQGNSA. The CDR3, as DNA: TGTGCCAGCAGCTTAAACAACATTAACTATGGCTACACCTTC. Translating it yields CASSLNNINYGYTF.

The chain combines TRBV2 with TRBJ2-7; 7 nucleotides line up with TRBD1. The V segment lost 8 bases and the J segment 2 bases; nucleotides outside the gene matches: 9. This CDR3 is built from 14 residues. The V gene's germline CDR1 is SNHLY and CDR2 FYNNEI. The DNA of the CDR3 is TGTGCCAGCCTCCTCCGGGACAGCGCCTACGAGCAGTACTTC. Protein product: CASLLRDSAYEQYF.

J is TRBJ1-1 and V is TRBV18, with D maybe TRBD1 (5 bases). CDR3 length: 16 amino acids. In germline, CDR1 is KGHSH, CDR2 LQKENI. Trimming shortened V by 1 base and J by 4 bases, and 16 bases separated the two germline ends. CDR3 region: CASSPRVHRMVTEAFF. The CDR3 bases are TGTGCCAGCTCACCACGGGTTCACAGGATGGTCACTGAAGCTTTCTTT.

This clone appeared once. The chain recombines TRBV7-9 with TRBJ1-4; unclear D gene. Per germline, CDR1 SEHNR and CDR2 FQNEAQ (reference sequence). This CDR3 is 14 amino acids long. Trimming removed 1 base at V and 7 bases at J, with 10 bases between. The CDR3 spells CASSLVSNREKLFF. Here the CDR3 DNA reads TGTGCCAGCAGCTTAGTTTCTAATCGTGAAAAACTGTTTTTT.

The chain is built from TRBV7-2 and TRBJ2-7; D is possibly TRBD2 (6 bases). The CDR3 length is 14 residues. V dropped 5 bases and J dropped 0 bases, with 11 bases sitting between them. The germline gives CDR1 SGHTA, CDR2 FQGNSA. The CDR3 DNA reads as TGTGCCAGCAGCCCGGGGGTTTTCTCCTACGAGCAGTACTTC. This translates into CASSPGVFSYEQYF.

The V and J genes are TRBV6-5 and TRBJ1-2, with TRBD1 matching 8 bases. V trimming: 4 bases; J trimming: 3 bases; junction bases outside the gene matches: 7. CDR1 and CDR2 from the germline V gene are MNHEY and SVGAGI. The CDR3 sequence is 15 residues long. The CDR3 reads CASSSSGQGYYGYTF. The DNA of the CDR3 is TGTGCCAGCAGTTCATCCGGACAGGGCTACTATGGCTACACCTTC.

This clone has a single count. The chain is built from TRBV7-2 and TRBJ2-7, with 8 bases aligning to TRBD2. The CDR3 is 14 residues long. Germline V CDR1 and CDR2: SGHTA, FQGNSA. V trimming: 11 bases; J trimming: 0 bases; junction bases outside the gene matches: 9. The CDR3 here is CAGKERESSYEQYF. CDR3 sequence (DNA): TGTGCCGGCAAGGAGCGGGAGAGCTCCTACGAGCAGTACTTC. Filled out from reference TRBV7-2 and TRBJ2-7, the complete variable domain reads GAGVSQSPSNKVTEKGKDVELRCDPISGHTALYWYRQSLGQGLEFLIYFQGNSAPDKSGLPSDRFSAERTGGSVSTLTIQRTQQEDSAVYLCAGKERESSYEQYFGPGTRLTVT.

The chain uses TRBV2 and TRBJ2-3; 7 bases line up with TRBD1. Trimming took 8 bases from V and 3 from J; bases not matched to a gene: 11. CDR3 length equals 15 residues. Germline CDR1 SNHLY, CDR2 FYNNEI. The CDR3 reads CASGETGLNTDTQYF. The DNA of the CDR3 is TGTGCCAGCGGGGAGACAGGGCTAAATACAGATACGCAGTATTTT.

This sequence joins TRBV11-2 and TRBJ2-7; TRBD2 might be the D (5 bases). Germline CDR1 is SGHAT and CDR2 is FQNNGV. This CDR3 is built from 14 residues. The V gene lost 8 bases and the J gene lost 4 bases, with 18 bases spanning the gap. The CDR3 loop is CASGVVPGSYEQYF. The CDR3 DNA follows: TGTGCCAGCGGCGTAGTTCCGGGATCTTACGAGCAGTACTTC.

The chain recombines TRBV11-2 with TRBJ2-7; 9 positions match TRBD1. Per germline, CDR1 SGHAT and CDR2 FQNNGV. The CDR3 loop spans 16 amino acids. V gave up 3 bases and J gave up 4 bases; unmatched junction bases: 10. In nucleotides, the CDR3 is TGTGCCAGCAGCTTGAAGCGGGACAGGGCATGGTACGAGCAGTACTTC. Translating gives CASSLKRDRAWYEQYF.

This clone was picked up one time. The rearrangement uses TRBV6-1 and TRBJ2-7, with 7 bases fitting TRBD1. CDR1 is MNHNS, CDR2 SASEGT, per germline. V shed 6 bases, J shed 1 base, and the junction held 9 bases outside the gene matches. CDR3 length: 15 amino acids. This CDR3 reads CASRSATTGSYEQYF. CDR3 DNA: TGTGCCAGCAGATCGGCGACGACAGGGTCCTACGAGCAGTACTTC.